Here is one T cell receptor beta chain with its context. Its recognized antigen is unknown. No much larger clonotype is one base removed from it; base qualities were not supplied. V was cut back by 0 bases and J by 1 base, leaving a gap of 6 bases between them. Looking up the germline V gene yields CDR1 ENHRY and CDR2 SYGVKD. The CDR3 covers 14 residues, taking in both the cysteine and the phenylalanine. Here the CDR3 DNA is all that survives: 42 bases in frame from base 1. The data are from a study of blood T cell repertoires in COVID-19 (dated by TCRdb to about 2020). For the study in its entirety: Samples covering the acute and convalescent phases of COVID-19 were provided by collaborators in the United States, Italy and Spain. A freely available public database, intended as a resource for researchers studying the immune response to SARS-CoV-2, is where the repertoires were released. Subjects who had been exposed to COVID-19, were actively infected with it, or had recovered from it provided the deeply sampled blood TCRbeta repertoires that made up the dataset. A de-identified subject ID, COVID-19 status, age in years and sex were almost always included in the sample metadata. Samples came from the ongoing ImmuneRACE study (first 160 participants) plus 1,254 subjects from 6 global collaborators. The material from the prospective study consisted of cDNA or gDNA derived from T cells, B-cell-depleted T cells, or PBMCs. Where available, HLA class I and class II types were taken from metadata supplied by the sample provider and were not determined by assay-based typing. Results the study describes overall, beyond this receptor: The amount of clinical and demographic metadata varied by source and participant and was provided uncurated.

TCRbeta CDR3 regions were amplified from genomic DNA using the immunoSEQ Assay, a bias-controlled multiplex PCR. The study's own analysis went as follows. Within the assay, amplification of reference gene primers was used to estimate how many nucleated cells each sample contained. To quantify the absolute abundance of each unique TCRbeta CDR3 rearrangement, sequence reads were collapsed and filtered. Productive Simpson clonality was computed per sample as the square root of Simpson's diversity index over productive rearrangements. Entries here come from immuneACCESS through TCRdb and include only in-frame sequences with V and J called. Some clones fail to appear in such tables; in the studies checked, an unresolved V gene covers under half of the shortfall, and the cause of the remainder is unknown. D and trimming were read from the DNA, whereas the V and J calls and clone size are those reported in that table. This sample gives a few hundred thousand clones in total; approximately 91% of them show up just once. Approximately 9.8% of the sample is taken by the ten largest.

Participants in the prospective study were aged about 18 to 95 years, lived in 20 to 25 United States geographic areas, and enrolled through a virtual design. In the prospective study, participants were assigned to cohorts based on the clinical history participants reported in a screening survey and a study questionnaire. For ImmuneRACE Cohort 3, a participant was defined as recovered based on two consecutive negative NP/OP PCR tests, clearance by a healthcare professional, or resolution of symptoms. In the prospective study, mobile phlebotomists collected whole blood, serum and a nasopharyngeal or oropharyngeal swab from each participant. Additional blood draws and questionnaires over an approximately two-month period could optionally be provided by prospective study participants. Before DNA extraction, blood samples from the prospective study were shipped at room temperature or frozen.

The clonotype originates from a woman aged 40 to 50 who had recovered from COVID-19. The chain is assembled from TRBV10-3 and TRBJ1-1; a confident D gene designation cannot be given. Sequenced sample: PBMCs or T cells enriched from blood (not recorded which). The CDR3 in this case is CAISESRGNTEAFF. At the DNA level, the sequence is TGTGCCATCAGTGAGTCCCGAGGGAACACTGAAGCTTTCTTT.